The sequence of this T cell receptor (beta chain) was determined in a study of cytomegalovirus exposure and HLA in healthy donors. Use of 60 Vbeta and 13 Jbeta primers characterized the PCR. Only in-frame clones appear in the TCRdb table, and some are missing; sequencing was by immunoSEQ multiplex PCR. The sample contains roughly 110,000 clones, 60% to 75% of which appear only once. Germline-derived CDR1 and CDR2 are SGHNT and YYREEE (reference sequence). The ends were cut back, 0 bases at V and 0 bases at J, with 9 bases in the middle. The CDR3 is 15 amino acids. The sequence derives from a young man in good health and CMV-seronegative. Sequencing was performed on PBMCs. The chain couples TRBV5-4 to TRBJ1-1; D might be TRBD1 (6 bases). The CDR3 spells CASSLDRAMNTEAFF. The DNA for the CDR3 is TGTGCCAGCAGCTTGGACAGGGCCATGAACACTGAAGCTTTCTTT.